The sequence of this T cell receptor (beta chain) was determined in a study of blood T cells in healthy people across ages. The use of a sample-barcoded 5' primer and a J-beta primer mix characterized a second PCR of about 6 to 11 cycles. TCRdb re-analysed the 5' RACE reads in MiXCR, keeping a single row per CDR3 protein. The repertoire has more than 800,000 distinct CDR3 sequences, around 30% of them found once; the top ten carry 15% to 20%. Roughly 10 milliliters of peripheral blood were drawn from each donor. The CDR3 totals 14 residues. With 4 bases removed from V and 5 bases from J, the gap between germline ends came to 15 bases.

This receptor was identified in an elderly woman in good health. Sequencing used blood. The genes are TRBV12-3 or TRBV12-4 and TRBJ2-7; TRBD1 might be the D (6 bases). The CDR3 spells CASSSLGRGHEQYF. CDR3 DNA: TGTGCCAGCAGTTCCCTCGGCAGGGGCCACGAGCAGTACTTC.